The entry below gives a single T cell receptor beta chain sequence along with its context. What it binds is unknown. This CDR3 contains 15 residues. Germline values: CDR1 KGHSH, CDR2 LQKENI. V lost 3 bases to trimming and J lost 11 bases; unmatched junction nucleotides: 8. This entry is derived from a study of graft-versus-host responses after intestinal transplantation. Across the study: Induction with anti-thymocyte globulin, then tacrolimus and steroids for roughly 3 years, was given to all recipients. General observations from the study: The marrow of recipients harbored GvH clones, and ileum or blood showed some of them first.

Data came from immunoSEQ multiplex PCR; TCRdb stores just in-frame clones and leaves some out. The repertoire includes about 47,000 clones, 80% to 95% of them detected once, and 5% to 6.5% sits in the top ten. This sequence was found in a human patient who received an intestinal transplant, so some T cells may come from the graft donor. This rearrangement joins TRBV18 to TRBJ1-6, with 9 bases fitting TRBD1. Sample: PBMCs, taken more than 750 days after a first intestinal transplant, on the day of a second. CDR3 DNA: TGTGCCAGCTCACCGCCGGGACAGGGAATTGCACCCCTCCACTTT. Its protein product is CASSPPGQGIAPLHF.